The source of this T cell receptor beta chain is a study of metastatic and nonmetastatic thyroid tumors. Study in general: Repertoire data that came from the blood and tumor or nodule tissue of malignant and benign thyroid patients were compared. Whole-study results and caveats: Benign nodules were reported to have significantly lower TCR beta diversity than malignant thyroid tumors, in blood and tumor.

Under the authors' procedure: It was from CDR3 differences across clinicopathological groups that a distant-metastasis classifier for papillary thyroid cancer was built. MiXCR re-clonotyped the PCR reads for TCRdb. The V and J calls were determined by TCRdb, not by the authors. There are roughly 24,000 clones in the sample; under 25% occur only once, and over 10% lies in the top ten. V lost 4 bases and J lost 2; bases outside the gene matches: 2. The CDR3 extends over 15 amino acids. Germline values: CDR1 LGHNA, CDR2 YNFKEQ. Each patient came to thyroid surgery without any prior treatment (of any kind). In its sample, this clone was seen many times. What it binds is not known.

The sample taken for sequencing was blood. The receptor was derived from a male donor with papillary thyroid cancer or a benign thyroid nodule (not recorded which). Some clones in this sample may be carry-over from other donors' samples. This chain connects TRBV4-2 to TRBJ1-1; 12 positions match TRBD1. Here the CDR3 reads CASSPGQGANTEAFF. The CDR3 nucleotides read TGTGCCAGCAGCCCGGGACAGGGGGCCAACACTGAAGCTTTCTTT.